The present TCR beta chain was sequenced within a study of T-cell reconstitution after alpha-beta-depleted transplantation in children. Study findings and constraints: One year post-transplant, T-cell counts and diversity were largely derived from T cells produced anew.

This clonotype came up many times. Its target is unknown. V was cut by 1 base and J by 6 bases, with 6 bases left in between. CDR3 length: 12 residues. Germline V gives CDR1 SQVTM, CDR2 ANQGSEA. During its preparation, the TCRbeta library received unique molecular identifiers. Each CDR3 protein is one row after TCRdb ran MiXCR on the PCR reads. This table has hundreds of thousands of distinct CDR3 sequences, roughly 23% appearing once. The sequence was collected from a boy under two years old who had a stem cell transplant for acute myeloid leukemia, so the T cells may come from the graft donor. The V gene is TRBV29-1, the J gene TRBJ2-2; D not resolved. The source material was PBMCs, mostly from graft donor cells, sampled 360 days after TCRalphabeta/CD19-depleted stem cell transplant. CDR3 DNA sequence: TGCAGCGTTGAAGCCTCCCCCGGGGAGCTGTTTTTT. This codes for CSVEASPGELFF.